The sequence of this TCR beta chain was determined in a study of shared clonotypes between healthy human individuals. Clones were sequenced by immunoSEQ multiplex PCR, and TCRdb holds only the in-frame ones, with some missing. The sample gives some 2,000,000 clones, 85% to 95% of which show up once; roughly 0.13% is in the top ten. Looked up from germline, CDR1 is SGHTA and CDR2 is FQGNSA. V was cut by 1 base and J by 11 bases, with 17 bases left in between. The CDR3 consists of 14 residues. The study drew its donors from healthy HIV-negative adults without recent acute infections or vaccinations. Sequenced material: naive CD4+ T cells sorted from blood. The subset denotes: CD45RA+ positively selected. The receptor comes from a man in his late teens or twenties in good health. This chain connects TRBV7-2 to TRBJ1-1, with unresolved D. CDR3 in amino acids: CASSLGRTPVGAFF. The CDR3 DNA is TGTGCCAGCAGCTTAGGAAGGACCCCCGTCGGGGCTTTCTTT. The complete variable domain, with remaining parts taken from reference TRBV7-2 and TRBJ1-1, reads GAGVSQSPSNKVTEKGKDVELRCDPISGHTALYWYRQSLGQGLEFLIYFQGNSAPDKSGLPSDRFSAERTGGSVSTLTIQRTQQEDSAVYLCASSLGRTPVGAFFGQGTRLTVV.